This TCR beta chain was sequenced during a study of blood T cell repertoires in COVID-19. Study-wide background: T cells, B-cell-depleted T cells, or PBMCs provided the cDNA or gDNA that served as material.

Libraries were prepared by immunoSEQ multiplex PCR; TCRdb keeps only in-frame clonotypes and omits some of them. Here the sample spans about 300,000 clones, roughly 90% being singletons. Note on this clone: This sample also contains other DNA sequences that code for the same CDR3.

Trimming shortened V by 5 bases and J by 4 bases, and 9 bases separated the two germline ends. This CDR3 comprises 12 residues. The V gene's germline CDR1 is MDHEN and CDR2 SYDVKM. This chain connects TRBV28 to TRBJ2-7; D not certain. Sequenced: PBMCs or T cells enriched from blood (not recorded which). The source is a woman younger than 35 with acute COVID-19. CDR3 sequence reads: CASSLLRYEQYF. CDR3 bases: TGTGCCAGCAGTCTCCTGAGATACGAGCAGTACTTC.